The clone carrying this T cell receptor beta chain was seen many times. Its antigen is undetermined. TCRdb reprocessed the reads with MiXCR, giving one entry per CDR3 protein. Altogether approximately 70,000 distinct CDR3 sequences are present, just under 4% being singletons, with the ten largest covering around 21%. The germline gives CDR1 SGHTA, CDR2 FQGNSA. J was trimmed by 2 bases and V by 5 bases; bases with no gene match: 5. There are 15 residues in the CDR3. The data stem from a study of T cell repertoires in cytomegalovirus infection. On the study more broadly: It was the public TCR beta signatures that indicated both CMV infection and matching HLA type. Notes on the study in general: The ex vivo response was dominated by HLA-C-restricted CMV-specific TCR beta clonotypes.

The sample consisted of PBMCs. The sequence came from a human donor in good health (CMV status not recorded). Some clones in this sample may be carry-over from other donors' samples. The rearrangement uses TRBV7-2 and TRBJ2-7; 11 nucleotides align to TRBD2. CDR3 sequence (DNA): TGTGCCAGCAGCGGCGGGACTAGCGGAACCTACGAGCAGTACTTC. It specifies CASSGGTSGTYEQYF.